This T cell receptor beta chain was captured in a study of blood T cell repertoires in COVID-19. Whole-study context: Samples of COVID-19 (acute and convalescent) were obtained from the United States, Italy and Spain. From T cells, B-cell-depleted T cells, or PBMCs came the material, which was cDNA or gDNA.

Authors' methods: Estimated nucleated cell counts came from reference gene primer amplification. The table came from immunoSEQ multiplex PCR; TCRdb's copy has only in-frame clones and leaves some out. The V and J calls and clone size come from that table; D and trimming were worked out from the DNA. The sample contains approximately 110,000 clones, approximately 85% of which appear only once. The germline gives CDR1 MNHNS, CDR2 SASEGT. The CDR3 spans 16 residues. V lost 2 bases and J lost 6; bases outside the gene matches: 11. The source of this sequence is a man aged 40-49 years with acute or convalescent COVID-19. The chain employs TRBV6-1 and TRBJ2-3, with 7 bases matching TRBD2. Sequencing input: peripheral blood. The CDR3 here is CASSEKYGRASDTQYF. In DNA form, the CDR3 reads TGTGCCAGCAGTGAAAAATATGGGAGGGCCTCGGATACGCAGTATTTT.